The 17 T cell receptor beta chains below come from one sample, sequenced in a study of blood T cells in healthy people across ages. For the second PCR, which ran for about 7 to 11 cycles, a sample-barcoded 5' primer and a J-beta primer mix were used. Via MiXCR, TCRdb re-called the 5' RACE reads, giving one row per CDR3 protein. The table has about 1.5 million distinct CDR3 sequences, about 42% seen once. The sample comprised blood. These receptors came from a woman aged 18-29 years in good health.

This chain joins TRBV16 and TRBJ1-2, with 9 bases that match TRBD1. CDR1 and CDR2 from the germline V gene are KGHSY and FQNENV. The trim removed 0 bases at V and 2 bases at J, leaving 4 bases unmatched. CDR3 length: 16 residues. The CDR3 sequence: CASSQSRDRANYGYTF. Written as DNA, the CDR3 is TGTGCCAGCAGCCAATCCCGGGACAGGGCGAACTATGGCTACACCTTC.

V gene TRBV27 combines with J gene TRBJ1-2; 7 nucleotides agree with TRBD1. The junction had 13 bases not matched to a gene; V was cut back by 1 base and J by 8 bases. CDR1 and CDR2 from the germline V gene are MNHEY and SMNVEV (reference sequence). The CDR3 has 16 residues. In DNA form, the CDR3 reads TGTGCCAGCAGTTTATACCGGGACAGTCCCGCTAGAGGCTACACCTTC. It translates to CASSLYRDSPARGYTF.

V and J are TRBV20-1 and TRBJ2-1, with D tentatively TRBD2 (6 bases). Germline V gene lookup returns CDR1 DFQATT and CDR2 SNEGSKA (reference sequence). The ends were cut back, 5 bases at V and 7 bases at J, with 24 bases in the middle. The CDR3 runs to 16 residues. This CDR3 reads CSAGGDWRGLSNEQFF. In DNA form, the CDR3 reads TGCAGTGCTGGGGGTGATTGGAGGGGCTTAAGTAATGAGCAGTTCTTC.

This clonotype showed up just a few times. An end of the junction does not agree with germline; a read error may underlie this. The CDR3 loop is CALSQNYGYTF. The CDR3 bases are TGTGCCTTGAGTCAGAACTATGGCTACACCTTC. This chain connects TRBV30 to TRBJ1-2; D is unresolved. Per the germline V gene, CDR1 is GTSNPN and CDR2 is SVGIG (reference sequence). CDR3 length equals 11 residues.

The rearrangement links TRBV27 to TRBJ1-1; maybe TRBD1 (6 bases). The V end lost 6 bases, the J end lost 7 bases, and 18 bases lay between the germline ends. This CDR3 region has 14 residues. Germline V lookup: CDR1 MNHEY, CDR2 SMNVEV (reference sequence). The CDR3 loop reads CASSRRTDFGEAFF. CDR3 bases: TGTGCCAGCAGCCGCAGGACAGACTTCGGTGAAGCTTTCTTT.

The V and J genes are TRBV12-3 or TRBV12-4 and TRBJ1-6, with a weak D call TRBD1 (6 bases). The V gene lost 3 bases and the J gene lost 0 bases, with 12 bases spanning the gap. This CDR3 has 17 residues. The CDR3 loop reads CASSFRQASSYNSPLHF. The CDR3 coding sequence is TGTGCCAGCAGTTTCAGACAGGCTAGCTCCTATAATTCACCCCTCCACTTT.

The table lists this clonotype with a few counts. CDR3: CATSRRRVASTEAFF. The CDR3 nucleotides read TGTGCCACCAGCAGACGCAGGGTGGCTTCCACTGAAGCTTTCTTT. The gene calls are TRBV15 and TRBJ1-1; D is perhaps TRBD1 (5 bases). The ends were cut back, 2 bases at V and 4 bases at J, with 14 bases in the middle. The length of the CDR3 is 15 residues. Germline CDR1 is LNHNV and CDR2 is YYDKDF (reference sequence).

This clonotype has a handful of counts. The chain uses TRBV25-1 and TRBJ1-1; D unresolved. Germline CDR1 reads MGHDK; CDR2 reads SYGVNS. The CDR3 extends over 15 amino acids. V lost 7 bases, J lost 0 bases, and 15 bases lay in between. The CDR3 region is CASKGPAAMNTEAFF. The CDR3 DNA reads TGTGCCAGCAAAGGGCCGGCGGCTATGAACACTGAAGCTTTCTTT.

In this sample, this clonotype turned up a few times. The chain joins TRBV18 to TRBJ2-3; TRBD2 matches 8 bases. The CDR3 runs to 13 residues. V shed 8 bases, J shed 1 base, and the junction held 2 bases outside the gene matches. The germline V gene has CDR1 KGHSH and CDR2 LQKENI. The chain's CDR3 is CASLSGGTDTQYF. CDR3 nucleotide sequence: TGTGCCAGCCTTAGCGGGGGCACAGATACGCAGTATTTT.

The V call is TRBV4-2, the J call TRBJ1-1; 7 positions match TRBD1. V lost 0 bases and J lost 10; bases outside the gene matches: 8. There are 14 residues in the CDR3. Germline V CDR1 and CDR2: LGHNA, YNFKEQ. This chain's CDR3 is CASSQDAGQWTAFF. CDR3 coding DNA: TGTGCCAGCAGCCAAGACGCGGGACAGTGGACAGCTTTCTTT.

This chain joins TRBV7-2 and TRBJ1-1; D is undetermined. The germline gives CDR1 SGHTA, CDR2 FQGNSA. The ends were cut back, 6 bases at V and 8 bases at J, with 22 bases in the middle. The CDR3 runs to 15 residues. In nucleotides, the CDR3 is TGTGCCAGCAGACCACCCCAATACAGCGAAGGGGAAGCTTTCTTT. It is translated as CASRPPQYSEGEAFF. Complete variable domain (other parts from reference TRBV7-2 and TRBJ1-1): GAGVSQSPSNKVTEKGKDVELRCDPISGHTALYWYRQSLGQGLEFLIYFQGNSAPDKSGLPSDRFSAERTGGSVSTLTIQRTQQEDSAVYLCASRPPQYSEGEAFFGQGTRLTVV.

This clonotype occurred a few times. The chain combines TRBV6-2 or TRBV6-3 with TRBJ2-1; 8 bases align to TRBD1. The CDR3 length is 12 residues. V shed 4 bases, J shed 9 bases, and the junction held 2 bases outside the gene matches. Germline V gene sequence: CDR1 MNHEY, CDR2 SVGEGT. The CDR3 spells CASSSTGVEQFF. DNA for the CDR3: TGTGCCAGCAGTTCGACAGGGGTTGAGCAGTTCTTC.

A few counts support this clonotype. This sequence joins TRBV29-1 and TRBJ2-1; D might be TRBD2 (6 bases). Germline assignment: CDR1 SQVTM and CDR2 ANQGSEA. V lost 4 bases, J lost 5 bases, and 18 bases lay in between. This CDR3 has 15 amino acids. DNA of the CDR3: TGCAGCGTTGTCCCCCGGAGGGCAGGGAACAATGAGCAGTTCTTC. It is translated as CSVVPRRAGNNEQFF.

The genes are TRBV5-1 and TRBJ1-2; D is uncertain. Looked up from germline, CDR1 is SGHRS and CDR2 is YFSETQ. The CDR3 extends over 16 amino acids. Between the trimmed V and J ends, which lost 0 bases and 0 bases, there was a span of 12 bases. The CDR3 DNA is TGCGCCAGCAGCTTGGTCTTTCGACGGACTAACTATGGCTACACCTTC. It codes for CASSLVFRRTNYGYTF. The complete variable domain, with remaining parts taken from reference TRBV5-1 and TRBJ1-2, reads KAGVTQTPRYLIKTRGQQVTLSCSPISGHRSVSWYQQTPGQGLQFLFEYFSETQRNKGNFPGRFSGRQFSNSRSEMNVSTLELGDSALYLCASSLVFRRTNYGYTFGSGTRLTVV.

A few counts support this clonotype. The V and J genes are TRBV20-1 and TRBJ2-1, with D tentatively TRBD2 (5 bases). Germline V CDR1 and CDR2: DFQATT, SNEGSKA (reference sequence). This CDR3 is 13 amino acids long. V was trimmed by 4 bases and J by 8 bases, leaving 15 bases between them. The CDR3 loop reads CSATSRRVDEQFF. The CDR3 nucleotides read TGCAGTGCTACCTCGAGGCGGGTCGATGAGCAGTTCTTC.

The V gene is TRBV7-2, the J gene TRBJ1-5; D unclear. This CDR3 comprises 14 residues. Germline V lookup: CDR1 SGHTA, CDR2 FQGNSA. V dropped 0 bases and J dropped 4 bases, with 7 bases sitting between them. DNA of the CDR3: TGTGCCAGCAGCTTAGCGTCGGTAAATCAGCCCCAGCATTTT. Translating it yields CASSLASVNQPQHF. The variable domain in full, with the rest retrieved from reference TRBV7-2 and TRBJ1-5, is GAGVSQSPSNKVTEKGKDVELRCDPISGHTALYWYRQSLGQGLEFLIYFQGNSAPDKSGLPSDRFSAERTGGSVSTLTIQRTQQEDSAVYLCASSLASVNQPQHFGDGTRLSIL.

Concerning this clonotype: Mismatch with germline at one junction end may stem from a read error. The chain has TRBV6-5 and TRBJ2-6; TRBD2 agrees at 7 bases. From germline, CDR1 is MNHEY and CDR2 SVGAGI. There are 13 residues in the CDR3. The CDR3: CASRLSGGNVLTF. In DNA form, the CDR3 reads TGTGCCAGCAGACTCTCGGGGGGCAACGTCCTGACTTTC.